The T cell receptor (beta chain) described here comes from a study of hypomethylating agent response in myelodysplastic syndrome. Study-level information: Patients received azacitidine (most of the 11) or decitabine (3 of 11). With a mean age of roughly 70 +/- 6.9 years, patients were most commonly cytogenetically diploid. The study, taken as a whole, reports: Lack of age-matching between healthy donors and MDS patients could bias comparison.

Measured with immunoSEQ multiplex PCR; TCRdb has only the in-frame clones, and not every one. The profile shows some 4,600 clones, nearly 85% of them singletons. Germline V lookup: CDR1 KGHSH, CDR2 LQKENI. The germline V and J ends were trimmed by 1 base and 8 bases, with 11 bases remaining between them. CDR3 length: 14 amino acids. Note on this clone: Its antigen remains unidentified.

The sample in question was bone marrow, obtained before or after starting hypomethylating agent treatment for myelodysplastic syndrome (not recorded which). This sequence joins TRBV18 and TRBJ1-4; the D gene is possibly TRBD1 (5 bases). This clonotype originated in a human donor with myelodysplastic syndrome. The CDR3, as DNA: TGTGCCAGCTCACCACAGGGGACGAAGGAAAAACTGTTTTTT. It yields the protein CASSPQGTKEKLFF.